This T cell receptor (beta chain) was profiled in a study of CD8 T cells in ankylosing spondylitis. Notes on the study in general: In ankylosing spondylitis patients, matched synovial fluid reportedly showed significant enrichment of disease-linked clones. Roughly 8 highly homologous variants made up a TCR beta motif that seemed to typify ankylosing spondylitis blood.

This clonotype was seen many times. As yet, its antigen is unknown. Preparation of TCR beta libraries was done by quantitative 5'-RACE with molecular barcodes. Each CDR3 protein gets one entry after TCRdb re-called the 5' RACE reads with MiXCR. The sample carries 180,000 or so distinct CDR3 sequences, roughly 12% recorded once. Sequencing was performed on blood, either unsorted or a sorted T cell fraction (not recorded which). The receptor was derived from a male donor with ankylosing spondylitis or in good health (not recorded which).

The CDR3 DNA is TGTGCCAGCAGCCCTACCCTTGCGGGAGGATCCTACAATGAGCAGTTCTTC. Residues: CASSPTLAGGSYNEQFF. The chain employs TRBV11-2 and TRBJ2-1; 8 bases line up with TRBD2. With V trimmed by 5 bases and J by 1 base, 10 bases remained unmatched. CDR1 and CDR2 (germline): SGHAT, FQNNGV. There are 17 residues in the CDR3.